This TCR beta chain derives from a study of T-cell memory formation after mild COVID-19. TCRdb re-called the 5' RACE reads with MiXCR, one entry per CDR3 protein. This table has roughly 610,000 distinct CDR3 sequences, 17% appearing once. This clonotype was seen a handful of times. V was pared by 4 bases and J by 7 bases, with 4 bases of the junction left unmatched. The V gene's germline CDR1 is SGHNT and CDR2 YYREEE (reference sequence). CDR3 size: 14 residues. Sequencing was done on a sample of PBMCs or a T cell subset sorted from them (not recorded which). The J gene is TRBJ2-1, the V gene TRBV5-4, with TRBD1 matching over 11 bases. The clonotype was recovered from an adult woman who had mild COVID-19 (a few samples of this study predate the infection). Cell type and time point are not known. The CDR3 spells CASSKDRGLNEQFF. Written as DNA, the CDR3 is TGTGCCAGCAGCAAGGACAGGGGGCTGAATGAGCAGTTCTTC.